This TCR beta chain was identified in a study of T cell repertoires in cytomegalovirus infection. Study overall: In public TCR beta signatures, there were indications of both CMV infection and matching HLA type.

TCRdb ran MiXCR on the reads and lists one entry per CDR3 protein. The sample yields about 150,000 distinct CDR3 sequences, around 30% seen once. CDR1 and CDR2 from the germline V gene are MGHRA and YSYEKL. CDR3 length equals 19 residues. The V end was cut by 2 bases, the J end by 5 bases, with 25 bases between. This clonotype was observed a few times. The antigen remains undetermined. The sample in question was CD8+ T cells from cultured PBMCs, obtained from culture after CMV antigen stimulation. The genes are TRBV4-1 and TRBJ1-5; tentatively, D is TRBD1 (6 bases). The receptor was isolated from a human donor in good health (CMV status not recorded). Some clones in this sample may be carry-over from other donors' samples. Here the CDR3 DNA reads TGCGCCAGCAGCCAAACCCTAGGGGGAAGAGGGAGGACGGATCAGCCCCAGCATTTT. It specifies CASSQTLGGRGRTDQPQHF.